Listed here are 3 T cell receptor beta chains from one sample, sequenced in a study of identical twins. One entry per CDR3 protein results from TCRdb running MiXCR on the 5' RACE reads. The data show 1.5 million to 2 million distinct CDR3 sequences, more than 30% seen once. Source material: cord blood. The origin of the receptors is a newborn girl in good health.

This clonotype was counted a few times. This chain joins TRBV18 and TRBJ2-7; the D is unclear. The CDR3 covers 13 residues. V was shortened by 3 bases and J by 3 bases, with 9 bases between the two germline ends. The V gene's germline CDR1 is KGHSH and CDR2 LQKENI. The CDR3 region has the DNA TGTGCCAGCTCACCCCAACACCTCTACGAGCAGTACTTC. Its protein product is CASSPQHLYEQYF.

The chain recombines TRBV20-1 with TRBJ1-1; D is ambiguous. V lost 7 bases and J 1 base, leaving 19 bases between the germline ends. The CDR3 runs to 15 residues. CDR1 is DFQATT and CDR2 is SNEGSKA in the germline V gene (reference sequence). The CDR3 region is CSVDARREGNTEAFF. DNA of the CDR3: TGCAGTGTTGATGCCCGGAGGGAGGGGAACACTGAAGCTTTCTTT.

The rearrangement joins TRBV6-5 to TRBJ1-1; 9 bases align to TRBD1. Germline-derived CDR1 and CDR2 are MNHEY and SVGAGI. The CDR3 is made up of 16 amino acids. With V trimmed by 2 bases and J by 0 bases, 4 bases remained unmatched. In DNA, the CDR3 is TGTGCCAGCAGTTACAGCAACAGGGGGCTGAACACTGAAGCTTTCTTT. It yields the protein CASSYSNRGLNTEAFF.